These T cell receptor beta chains were read from a single sample in a study of blood T cell repertoires in COVID-19. Only in-frame clones appear in the TCRdb table, and some are missing; sequencing was by immunoSEQ multiplex PCR. The top ten clones hold roughly 4.7% of a sample with 95,000 to 150,000 clones, roughly 88% of them seen once. Material for sequencing was peripheral blood. The receptors derive from a middle-aged man with acute or convalescent COVID-19. The CDR3 runs from the conserved cysteine through the conserved F or W. The order of the fields is D gene, CDR3 length, clone size, J gene, V gene, CDR3 DNA, CDR3 protein. D genes are given only for firm matches. Size is omitted from some rows. Given values are once, few, many or a class for expanded clones.

D gene: TRBD2; CDR3 length: 16; clone size: .; J gene: TRBJ2-3; V gene: TRBV7-9; CDR3 DNA: TGTGCCAGCAGCTGGCCGACTAGCGCCAGCACAGATACGCAGTATTTT; CDR3 protein: CASSWPTSASTDTQYF
D gene: .; CDR3 length: 14; clone size: .; J gene: TRBJ1-2; V gene: TRBV10-3; CDR3 DNA: TGTGCCATCAGACCCGGACAGAATATCTATGGCTACACCTTC; CDR3 protein: CAIRPGQNIYGYTF
D gene: TRBD1; CDR3 length: 14; clone size: .; J gene: TRBJ1-2; V gene: TRBV2; CDR3 DNA: TGTGCCAGCAGTGAAGGGACAGGGGACTATGGCTACACCTTC; CDR3 protein: CASSEGTGDYGYTF
D gene: .; CDR3 length: 16; clone size: .; J gene: TRBJ2-7; V gene: TRBV14; CDR3 DNA: TGTGCCAGCAGCCAAGATCCGCGCGGGCGAATCTACGAGCAGTACTTC; CDR3 protein: CASSQDPRGRIYEQYF
D gene: TRBD2; CDR3 length: 14; clone size: .; J gene: TRBJ2-5; V gene: TRBV5-1; CDR3 DNA: TGCGCCAGCAGCTCAACTAGCGGGATGGGGACCCAGTACTTC; CDR3 protein: CASSSTSGMGTQYF
D gene: .; CDR3 length: 16; clone size: .; J gene: TRBJ1-1; V gene: TRBV9; CDR3 DNA: TGTGCCAGCAGCGTAGCTGGCGGAACAATGAACACTGAAGCTTTCTTT; CDR3 protein: CASSVAGGTMNTEAFF
D gene: .; CDR3 length: 14; clone size: .; J gene: TRBJ1-2; V gene: TRBV13; CDR3 DNA: TGTGCCAGCAGCTTCTCGGGGGGTAACTATGGCTACACCTTC; CDR3 protein: CASSFSGGNYGYTF
D gene: .; CDR3 length: 16; clone size: .; J gene: TRBJ2-5; V gene: TRBV9; CDR3 DNA: TGTGCCAGCAGCCTACTGATAGTGGGGGGGCCAGAGACCCAGTACTTC; CDR3 protein: CASSLLIVGGPETQYF
D gene: .; CDR3 length: 14; clone size: .; J gene: TRBJ1-1; V gene: TRBV6-1; CDR3 DNA: TGTGCCAGCAGTGAAATAGTGAGGAACACTGAAGCTTTCTTT; CDR3 protein: CASSEIVRNTEAFF
D gene: .; CDR3 length: 12; clone size: .; J gene: TRBJ2-7; V gene: TRBV10-3; CDR3 DNA: TGTGCCATCAGTGATCACCGACTAGAGCAGTACTTC; CDR3 protein: CAISDHRLEQYF
D gene: .; CDR3 length: 16; clone size: .; J gene: TRBJ2-7; V gene: TRBV3-1/TRBV3-2; CDR3 DNA: TGTGCCAGCAGCCAAGGGTTTGTGGGAGAACCCTACGAGCAGTACTTC; CDR3 protein: CASSQGFVGEPYEQYF
D gene: .; CDR3 length: 15; clone size: .; J gene: TRBJ1-1; V gene: TRBV7-2; CDR3 DNA: TGTGCCAGCAGCTTAGTGCCAACAGGGTTCACTGAAGCTTTCTTT; CDR3 protein: CASSLVPTGFTEAFF
D gene: .; CDR3 length: 15; clone size: .; J gene: TRBJ1-4; V gene: TRBV19; CDR3 DNA: TGTGCCAGTAGTTGGAGGGCCGCGGTGGAGGAAAAACTGTTTTTT; CDR3 protein: CASSWRAAVEEKLFF
D gene: .; CDR3 length: 16; clone size: .; J gene: TRBJ2-2; V gene: TRBV7-6; CDR3 DNA: TGTGCCAGCAGCCAAATCGGAGGTCAGAACACCGGGGAGCTGTTTTTT; CDR3 protein: CASSQIGGQNTGELFF
D gene: .; CDR3 length: 15; clone size: few; J gene: TRBJ1-5; V gene: TRBV4-1; CDR3 DNA: TGCGCCAGCAGCCCTAACGACAGAGGCAATCAGCCCCAGCATTTT; CDR3 protein: CASSPNDRGNQPQHF
D gene: .; CDR3 length: 16; clone size: .; J gene: TRBJ1-2; V gene: TRBV29-1; CDR3 DNA: TGCAGCGTTGAAGATCCTGGTTACAGGGCGGACTATGGCTACACCTTC; CDR3 protein: CSVEDPGYRADYGYTF
D gene: .; CDR3 length: 12; clone size: .; J gene: TRBJ1-1; V gene: TRBV6-1; CDR3 DNA: TGTGCCAGCAGTGAAATCGGCACTGAAGCTTTCTTT; CDR3 protein: CASSEIGTEAFF
D gene: TRBD1; CDR3 length: 14; clone size: .; J gene: TRBJ1-1; V gene: TRBV3-1/TRBV3-2; CDR3 DNA: TGTGCCAGCAGCCAGACAGGGCCGCACGCTGAAGCTTTCTTT; CDR3 protein: CASSQTGPHAEAFF
D gene: .; CDR3 length: 11; clone size: once; J gene: TRBJ2-5; V gene: TRBV20-1; CDR3 DNA: TGCAGTGCTAGAGATGAGGAGACCCAGTACTTC; CDR3 protein: CSARDEETQYF
D gene: TRBD2; CDR3 length: 12; clone size: .; J gene: TRBJ2-7; V gene: TRBV12-3/TRBV12-4; CDR3 DNA: TGTGCCAGCTCAGCGGGAGGTGCCGAGCAGTACTTC; CDR3 protein: CASSAGGAEQYF
D gene: TRBD1; CDR3 length: 14; clone size: .; J gene: TRBJ1-4; V gene: TRBV19; CDR3 DNA: TGTGCCAGTAGTACGCTCGACAGGGGTGAAAAACTGTTTTTT; CDR3 protein: CASSTLDRGEKLFF
D gene: .; CDR3 length: 13; clone size: .; J gene: TRBJ1-1; V gene: TRBV9; CDR3 DNA: TGTGCCAGCAGCGACCACCCCGGGGCTGAAGCTTTCTTT; CDR3 protein: CASSDHPGAEAFF
D gene: .; CDR3 length: 13; clone size: .; J gene: TRBJ1-6; V gene: TRBV9; CDR3 DNA: TGTGCCAGCAGCGTAGGGGGGGATTCACCCCTCCACTTT; CDR3 protein: CASSVGGDSPLHF
D gene: .; CDR3 length: 13; clone size: .; J gene: TRBJ1-1; V gene: TRBV12-3/TRBV12-4; CDR3 DNA: TGTGCCAGCAGTACCCCGGGAGCCGCTGAAGCTTTCTTT; CDR3 protein: CASSTPGAAEAFF
D gene: .; CDR3 length: 17; clone size: .; J gene: TRBJ1-3; V gene: TRBV11-2; CDR3 DNA: TGTGCCAGCAGCCCAACTTGGGCGTCGACGGAAGGAAACACCATATATTTT; CDR3 protein: CASSPTWASTEGNTIYF
D gene: TRBD1; CDR3 length: 15; clone size: .; J gene: TRBJ1-5; V gene: TRBV15; CDR3 DNA: TGTGCCACCAAATCGACAGGGAGAAGCAATCAGCCCCAGCATTTT; CDR3 protein: CATKSTGRSNQPQHF
D gene: .; CDR3 length: 17; clone size: .; J gene: TRBJ2-5; V gene: TRBV12-2; CDR3 DNA: TGTGCAAGTCGCTTAGGTCTTTGGGCGGGAGACGGAGAGACCCAGTACTTC; CDR3 protein: CASRLGLWAGDGETQYF
D gene: .; CDR3 length: 16; clone size: once; J gene: TRBJ2-6; V gene: TRBV27; CDR3 DNA: TGTGCCAGCAGTTTTGTCTTACTCTCTGGGGCCAACGTCCTGACTTTC; CDR3 protein: CASSFVLLSGANVLTF
D gene: .; CDR3 length: 17; clone size: .; J gene: TRBJ1-2; V gene: TRBV5-4; CDR3 DNA: TGTGCCAGCAGCTCTGGTATGGTACAGGGAAATCCTCTTGGCTACACCTTC; CDR3 protein: CASSSGMVQGNPLGYTF
D gene: TRBD2; CDR3 length: 16; clone size: .; J gene: TRBJ2-1; V gene: TRBV24-1; CDR3 DNA: TGTGCCACCAGGTCAGCCGGGGCTAGCGGTTTAGATGAGCAGTTCTTC; CDR3 protein: CATRSAGASGLDEQFF
D gene: TRBD2; CDR3 length: 15; clone size: .; J gene: TRBJ2-5; V gene: TRBV15; CDR3 DNA: TGTGCCACCAGCACCGCCGCGGGAGGGCCGGAGACCCAGTACTTC; CDR3 protein: CATSTAAGGPETQYF
D gene: .; CDR3 length: 14; clone size: .; J gene: TRBJ1-1; V gene: TRBV19; CDR3 DNA: TGTGCCAGTACCGAACAGGGCTTGAACACTGAAGCTTTCTTT; CDR3 protein: CASTEQGLNTEAFF
D gene: TRBD1; CDR3 length: 17; clone size: once; J gene: TRBJ2-1; V gene: TRBV7-9; CDR3 DNA: TGTGCCAGCAGAAGACCGACAGGGCCCTACTCCTACAATGAGCAGTTCTTC; CDR3 protein: CASRRPTGPYSYNEQFF
D gene: TRBD2; CDR3 length: 13; clone size: once; J gene: TRBJ2-3; V gene: TRBV19; CDR3 DNA: TGTGCCAGTAAGCGGGGTGGAACAGATACGCAGTATTTT; CDR3 protein: CASKRGGTDTQYF
D gene: .; CDR3 length: 16; clone size: .; J gene: TRBJ2-1; V gene: TRBV5-1; CDR3 DNA: TGCGCCAGCAGCCTCTCGGGGAGGAGCTCCTACAATGAGCAGTTCTTC; CDR3 protein: CASSLSGRSSYNEQFF
D gene: TRBD2; CDR3 length: 18; clone size: .; J gene: TRBJ2-1; V gene: TRBV10-3; CDR3 DNA: TGTGCCATCAGTGTTTACGGGACTAGCGGGATTTCCTACAATGAGCAGTTCTTC; CDR3 protein: CAISVYGTSGISYNEQFF
D gene: .; CDR3 length: 17; clone size: once; J gene: TRBJ2-7; V gene: TRBV11-2; CDR3 DNA: TGTGCCAGCAGCTCAGTCCCGGGACATCGAAGCTCCTACGAGCAGTACTTC; CDR3 protein: CASSSVPGHRSSYEQYF
D gene: .; CDR3 length: 12; clone size: once; J gene: TRBJ1-1; V gene: TRBV29-1; CDR3 DNA: TGCAGCGTTAGCAGGATGAACACTGAAGCTTTCTTT; CDR3 protein: CSVSRMNTEAFF
D gene: TRBD1; CDR3 length: 13; clone size: few; J gene: TRBJ1-2; V gene: TRBV15; CDR3 DNA: TGTGCCACCAGCACGACAGGGCAGGAAGGCTACACCTTC; CDR3 protein: CATSTTGQEGYTF
D gene: .; CDR3 length: 14; clone size: once; J gene: TRBJ1-3; V gene: TRBV4-1; CDR3 DNA: TGCGCCAGCAGCCAGCAGGACTCTGGAAACACCATATATTTT; CDR3 protein: CASSQQDSGNTIYF
D gene: TRBD1; CDR3 length: 16; clone size: .; J gene: TRBJ1-1; V gene: TRBV10-3; CDR3 DNA: TGTGCCACCACAAGGGAACCGGGACAGGGAGTCACTGAAGCTTTCTTT; CDR3 protein: CATTREPGQGVTEAFF
D gene: .; CDR3 length: 14; clone size: .; J gene: TRBJ1-2; V gene: TRBV5-1; CDR3 DNA: TGCGCCAGCAGCTCGGACAGCCCAGGATATGGCTACACCTTC; CDR3 protein: CASSSDSPGYGYTF
D gene: .; CDR3 length: 15; clone size: .; J gene: TRBJ1-1; V gene: TRBV3-1/TRBV3-2; CDR3 DNA: TGTGCCAGCAGCCAAGCGGGCGGGGGGGCGTCTGAAGCTTTCTTT; CDR3 protein: CASSQAGGGASEAFF
D gene: .; CDR3 length: 13; clone size: .; J gene: TRBJ1-2; V gene: TRBV6-5; CDR3 DNA: TGTGCCAGCGGGACTTTCGATCGACCTGGCTACACCTTC; CDR3 protein: CASGTFDRPGYTF